The clone carrying this TCR beta chain was picked up many times. Its antigen remains unidentified. The sample comes from a study of T cell repertoires in cytomegalovirus infection. Overall study context: HLA-C-restricted CMV epitopes, recently identified, and well-studied HLA-B-restricted ones were used by the study. CMV infection plus the matching HLA type was flagged by public TCR beta signatures. Overall study results and limits: It was HLA-C-restricted CMV-specific TCR beta clonotypes that dominated the response ex vivo.

Via MiXCR, TCRdb re-called the reads, giving one row per CDR3 protein. The sample includes fewer than 900,000 distinct CDR3 sequences, under 35% of them seen just once. Between the trimmed V and J ends, which lost 2 bases and 8 bases, there was a span of 10 bases. CDR1 is SGHVS and CDR2 is FQNEAQ in the germline V gene. The CDR3 totals 13 residues. The chain links TRBV7-8 to TRBJ2-1; TRBD1 might be the D (6 bases). This TCR was sampled from a human donor in good health (CMV status not recorded). Some clones in this sample may be carry-over from other donors' samples. Sample: cultured CD8+ T cells from PBMCs, taken from culture after CMV antigen stimulation. The CDR3 DNA is TGTGCCAGCAGCTTACTGGGGGCCGATGAGCAGTTCTTC. It encodes CASSLLGADEQFF.